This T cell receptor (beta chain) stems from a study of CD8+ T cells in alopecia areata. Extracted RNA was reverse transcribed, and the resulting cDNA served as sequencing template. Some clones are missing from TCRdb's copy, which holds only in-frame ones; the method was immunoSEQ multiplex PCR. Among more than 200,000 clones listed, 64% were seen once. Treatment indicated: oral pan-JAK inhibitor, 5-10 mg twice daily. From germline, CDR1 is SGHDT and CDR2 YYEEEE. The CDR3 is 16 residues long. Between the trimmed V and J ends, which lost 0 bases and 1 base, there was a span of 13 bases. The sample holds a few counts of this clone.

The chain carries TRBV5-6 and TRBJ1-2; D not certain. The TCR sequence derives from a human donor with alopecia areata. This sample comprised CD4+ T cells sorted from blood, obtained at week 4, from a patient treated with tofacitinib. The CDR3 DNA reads TGTGCCAGCAGCTTGGGGTCCAGCTACTTTAACTATGGCTACACCTTC. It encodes CASSLGSSYFNYGYTF. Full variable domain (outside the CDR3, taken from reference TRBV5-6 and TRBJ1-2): DAGVTQSPTHLIKTRGQQVTLRCSPKSGHDTVSWYQQALGQGPQFIFQYYEEEERQRGNFPDRFSGHQFPNYSSELNVNALLLGDSALYLCASSLGSSYFNYGYTFGSGTRLTVV.